What follows is one TCR beta chain and its context. These data come from a study of blood T cell repertoires in COVID-19. Overall study: The United States, Italy and Spain supplied acute and convalescent COVID-19 samples.

CDR1 is SGHNT and CDR2 is YYREEE in the germline V gene (reference sequence). This CDR3 spans 14 amino acids. V was clipped by 0 bases and J by 1 base, with 7 bases between them. TCRdb's table, derived via immunoSEQ multiplex PCR, lists solely in-frame clones and lacks some. The sample shows roughly 500,000 clones, around 89% of them seen only once. The sequenced sample was PBMCs or T cells enriched from blood (not recorded which). The sequence was collected from a woman in her thirties or forties who had recovered from COVID-19. This chain links TRBV5-4 with TRBJ1-1; no definite D call. CDR3 DNA: TGTGCCAGCAGCTTGGGCGGGAGGAACACTGAAGCTTTCTTT. Its translation: CASSLGGRNTEAFF.